A single sample gave rise to the 6 T cell receptor beta chains below, sequenced in a study of blood T cell repertoires in COVID-19. Clones were read by immunoSEQ multiplex PCR, and TCRdb kept only the in-frame ones, dropping some. The sample lists 310,000 or so clones, 87% occurring once. Sequencing input: PBMCs or T cells enriched from blood (not recorded which). The receptor source for this set is a woman aged 25 to 45 who had recovered from COVID-19.

The chain couples TRBV3-1 (or the pseudogene TRBV3-2) to TRBJ1-2, with D maybe TRBD1 (6 bases). This CDR3 is 14 amino acids long. The V gene's germline CDR1 is LGHDT and CDR2 YNNKEL (reference sequence). V gave up 3 bases and J gave up 8 bases, with 16 bases separating them. The CDR3 DNA follows: TGTGCCAGCAGCCACCGCTGGGGGGGCGACGGCTACACCTTC. Amino acids: CASSHRWGGDGYTF.

This clone has only a few counts. This sequence joins TRBV6-1 and TRBJ1-2, with D perhaps TRBD1 (5 bases). Germline V gives CDR1 MNHNS, CDR2 SASEGT. Trimming took off 3 bases at V and 0 bases at J, with 8 bases between the two ends. CDR3 length: 14 amino acids. CDR3 amino acids: CASSEGGANYGYTF. CDR3 DNA: TGTGCCAGCAGTGAGGGGGGAGCTAACTATGGCTACACCTTC.

V gene TRBV19 combines with J gene TRBJ2-2; a weak D match, TRBD2 (6 bases). V lost 3 bases and J lost 5, with 13 bases in between. The CDR3 is 15 residues long. The V gene's germline CDR1 is LNHDA and CDR2 SQIVND (reference sequence). CDR3 sequence: CASSIRGVGTGELFF. CDR3 coding DNA: TGTGCCAGTAGTATCCGCGGGGTTGGAACCGGGGAGCTGTTTTTT.

This clone turned up a few times. The chain carries TRBV15 and TRBJ1-1; D might be TRBD1 (5 bases). The V and J ends lost 8 bases and 0 bases respectively, with 13 bases between them. Germline V gene sequence: CDR1 LNHNV, CDR2 YYDKDF (reference sequence). The CDR3 covers 14 residues. CDR3: CATAKRQMNTEAFF. The CDR3 DNA reads TGTGCCACCGCCAAAAGACAGATGAACACTGAAGCTTTCTTT.

The chain carries TRBV5-4 and TRBJ2-1, with TRBD2 identical over 11 bases. J gave up 6 bases and V 5 bases, and 4 bases lay outside the gene matches. The CDR3 is made up of 14 amino acids. In germline, CDR1 is SGHNT, CDR2 YYREEE (reference sequence). Written as DNA, the CDR3 is TGTGCCAGCAGTTTAGCGGGGGGGGGCAATGAGCAGTTCTTC. This codes for CASSLAGGGNEQFF.

The V gene is TRBV18, the J gene TRBJ2-7, with 8 bases identical to TRBD1. This CDR3 is built from 14 residues. CDR1 is KGHSH, CDR2 LQKENI, per germline. With V trimmed by 5 bases and J by 4 bases, 7 bases remained unmatched. The CDR3 loop reads CASSERQGRYEQYF. The DNA for the CDR3 is TGTGCCAGCTCAGAACGACAGGGGCGGTACGAGCAGTACTTC.